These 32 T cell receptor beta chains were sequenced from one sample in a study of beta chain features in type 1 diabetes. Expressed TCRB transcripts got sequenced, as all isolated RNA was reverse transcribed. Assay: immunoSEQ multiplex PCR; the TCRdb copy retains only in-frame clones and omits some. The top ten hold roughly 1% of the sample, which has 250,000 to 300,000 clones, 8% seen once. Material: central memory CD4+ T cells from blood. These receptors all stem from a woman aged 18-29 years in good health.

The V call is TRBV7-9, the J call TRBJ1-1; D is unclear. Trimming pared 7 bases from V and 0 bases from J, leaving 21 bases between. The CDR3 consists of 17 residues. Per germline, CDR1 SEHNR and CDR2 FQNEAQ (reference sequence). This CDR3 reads CASTPPGNRIMNTEAFF. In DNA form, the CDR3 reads TGTGCCAGCACCCCCCCCGGAAACCGAATTATGAACACTGAAGCTTTCTTT.

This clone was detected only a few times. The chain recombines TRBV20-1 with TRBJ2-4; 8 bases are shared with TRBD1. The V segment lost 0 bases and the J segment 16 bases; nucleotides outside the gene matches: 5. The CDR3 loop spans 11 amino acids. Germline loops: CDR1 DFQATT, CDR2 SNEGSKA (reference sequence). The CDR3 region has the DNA TGCAGTGCTAGAGAGGACAGGGCTGTTTACTTC. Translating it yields CSAREDRAVYF.

The CDR3 region has the DNA TGTGCCAGCAGTCCGGGGCCAAATCAGCCCCAGCATTTT. The encoded protein is CASSPGPNQPQHF. The chain links TRBV6-1 to TRBJ1-5, with TRBD1 as a possible D gene (5 bases). This CDR3 spans 13 amino acids. Germline CDR1 reads MNHNS; CDR2 reads SASEGT. V shed 5 bases and J shed 4 bases, with 9 bases lying between them.

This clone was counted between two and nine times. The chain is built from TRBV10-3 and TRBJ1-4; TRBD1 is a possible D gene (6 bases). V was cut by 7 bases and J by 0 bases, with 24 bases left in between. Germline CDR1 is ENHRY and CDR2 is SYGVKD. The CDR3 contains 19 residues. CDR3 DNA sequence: TGTGCCATCAAGGGGGTGGGCAGGCGACGATACTCAACTAATGAAAAACTGTTTTTT. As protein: CAIKGVGRRRYSTNEKLFF.

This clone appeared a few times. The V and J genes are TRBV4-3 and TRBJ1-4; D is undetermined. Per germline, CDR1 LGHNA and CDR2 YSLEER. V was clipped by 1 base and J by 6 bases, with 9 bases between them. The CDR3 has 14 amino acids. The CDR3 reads CASSQGGSDEKLFF. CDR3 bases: TGCGCCAGCAGCCAAGGGGGATCGGATGAAAAACTGTTTTTT.

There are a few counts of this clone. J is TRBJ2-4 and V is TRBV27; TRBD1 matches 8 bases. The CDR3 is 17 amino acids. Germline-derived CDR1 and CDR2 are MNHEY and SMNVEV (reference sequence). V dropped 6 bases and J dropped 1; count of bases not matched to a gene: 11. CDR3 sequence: CASSPILQGAAKNIQYF. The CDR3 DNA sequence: TGTGCCAGCAGCCCCATCCTTCAGGGGGCGGCCAAAAACATTCAGTACTTC.

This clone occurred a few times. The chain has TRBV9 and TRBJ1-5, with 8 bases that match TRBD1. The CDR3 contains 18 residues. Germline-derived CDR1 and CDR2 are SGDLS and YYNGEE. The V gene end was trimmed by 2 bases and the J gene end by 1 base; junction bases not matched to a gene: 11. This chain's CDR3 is CASSVFGTDRASNQPQHF. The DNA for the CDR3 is TGTGCCAGCAGCGTTTTCGGGACGGACAGGGCAAGCAATCAGCCCCAGCATTTT.

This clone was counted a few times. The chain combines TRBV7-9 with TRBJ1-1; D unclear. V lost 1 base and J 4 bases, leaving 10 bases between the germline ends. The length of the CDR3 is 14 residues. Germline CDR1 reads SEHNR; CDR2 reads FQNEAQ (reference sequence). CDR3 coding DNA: TGTGCCAGCAGCTTAGTGTTGAGGAGCACTGAAGCTTTCTTT. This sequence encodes CASSLVLRSTEAFF.

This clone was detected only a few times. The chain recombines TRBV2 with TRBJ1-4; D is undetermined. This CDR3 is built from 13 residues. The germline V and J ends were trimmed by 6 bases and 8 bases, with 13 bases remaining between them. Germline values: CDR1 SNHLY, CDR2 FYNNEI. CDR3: CASSTPNEEKLFF. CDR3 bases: TGTGCCAGCAGCACACCCAATGAAGAAAAACTGTTTTTT.

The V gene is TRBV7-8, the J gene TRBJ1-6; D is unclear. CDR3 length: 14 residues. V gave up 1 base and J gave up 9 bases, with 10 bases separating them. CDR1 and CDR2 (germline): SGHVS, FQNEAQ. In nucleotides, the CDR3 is TGTGCCAGCAGCTTAGTTAACGGCGGTTCACCCCTCCACTTT. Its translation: CASSLVNGGSPLHF.

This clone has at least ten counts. In DNA, the CDR3 is TGTGCCAGCAGCCCCCCCTCCGGGAAGCGGGATTACAATGAGCAGTTCTTC. Protein: CASSPPSGKRDYNEQFF. This chain uses TRBV5-4 with TRBJ2-1; 7 nucleotides align to TRBD2. J gave up 4 bases and V 4 bases, and 14 bases lay outside the gene matches. This CDR3 contains 17 residues. CDR1 and CDR2 from the germline V gene are SGHNT and YYREEE (reference sequence).

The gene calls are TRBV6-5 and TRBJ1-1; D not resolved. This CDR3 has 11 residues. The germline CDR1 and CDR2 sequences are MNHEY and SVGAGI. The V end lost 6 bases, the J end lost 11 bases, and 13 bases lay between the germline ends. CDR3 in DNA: TGTGCCAGCAGCCGAAGGATCGTGGCTTTCTTT. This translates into CASSRRIVAFF.

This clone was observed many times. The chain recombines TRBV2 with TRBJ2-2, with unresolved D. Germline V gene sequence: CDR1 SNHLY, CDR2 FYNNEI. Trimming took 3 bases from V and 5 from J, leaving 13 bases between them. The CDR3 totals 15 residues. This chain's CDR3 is CASSEMRLLTGELFF. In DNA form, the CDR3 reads TGTGCCAGCAGTGAGATGAGGCTTCTTACCGGGGAGCTGTTTTTT. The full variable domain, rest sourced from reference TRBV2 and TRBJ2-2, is EPEVTQTPSHQVTQMGQEVILRCVPISNHLYFYWYRQILGQKVEFLVSFYNNEISEKSEIFDDQFSVERPDGSNFTLKIRSTKLEDSAMYFCASSEMRLLTGELFFGEGSRLTVL.

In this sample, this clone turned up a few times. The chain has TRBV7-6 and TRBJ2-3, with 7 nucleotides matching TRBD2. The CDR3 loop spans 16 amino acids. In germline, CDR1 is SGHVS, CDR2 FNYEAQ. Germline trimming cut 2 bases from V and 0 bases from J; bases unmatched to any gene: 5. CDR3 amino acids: CASSLLGGSSTDTQYF. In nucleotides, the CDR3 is TGTGCCAGCAGCTTATTGGGAGGGAGTAGCACAGATACGCAGTATTTT.

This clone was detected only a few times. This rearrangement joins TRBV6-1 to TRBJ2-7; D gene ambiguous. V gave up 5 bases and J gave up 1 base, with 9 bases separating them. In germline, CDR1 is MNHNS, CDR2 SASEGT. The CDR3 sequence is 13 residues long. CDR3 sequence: CASSYTVSYEQYF. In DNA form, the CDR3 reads TGTGCCAGCAGTTATACAGTTTCCTACGAGCAGTACTTC.

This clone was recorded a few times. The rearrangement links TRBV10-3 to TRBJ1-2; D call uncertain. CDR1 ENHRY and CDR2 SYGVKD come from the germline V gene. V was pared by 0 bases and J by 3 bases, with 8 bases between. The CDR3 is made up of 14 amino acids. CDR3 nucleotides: TGTGCCATCAGTGAGTCAGGGTCCGACTATGGCTACACCTTC. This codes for CAISESGSDYGYTF.

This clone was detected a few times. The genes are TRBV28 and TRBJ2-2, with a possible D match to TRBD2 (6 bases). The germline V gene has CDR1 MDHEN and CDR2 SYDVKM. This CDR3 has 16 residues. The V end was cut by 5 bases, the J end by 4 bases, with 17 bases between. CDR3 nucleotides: TGTGCCAGCAGTCCTTTTTCTGGGACTCGCACCGGGGAGCTGTTTTTT. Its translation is CASSPFSGTRTGELFF.

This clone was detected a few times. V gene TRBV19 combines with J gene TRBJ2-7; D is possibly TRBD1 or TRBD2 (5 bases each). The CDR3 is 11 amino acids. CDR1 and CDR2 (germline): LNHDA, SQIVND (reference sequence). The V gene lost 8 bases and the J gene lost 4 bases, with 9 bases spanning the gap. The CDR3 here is CASGDGYEQYV. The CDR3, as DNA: TGTGCCAGTGGGGACGGGTACGAGCAGTACGTC.

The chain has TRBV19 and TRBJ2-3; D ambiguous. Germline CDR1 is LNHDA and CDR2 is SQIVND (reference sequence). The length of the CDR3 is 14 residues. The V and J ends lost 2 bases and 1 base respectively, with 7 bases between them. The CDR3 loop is CASSITPGTDTQYF. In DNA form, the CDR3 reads TGTGCCAGTAGTATAACCCCCGGCACAGATACGCAGTATTTT.

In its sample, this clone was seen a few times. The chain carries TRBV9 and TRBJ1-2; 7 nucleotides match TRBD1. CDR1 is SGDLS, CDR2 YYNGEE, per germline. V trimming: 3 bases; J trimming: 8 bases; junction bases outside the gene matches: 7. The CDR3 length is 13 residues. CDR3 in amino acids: CASSAGQVWGYTF. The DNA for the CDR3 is TGTGCCAGCAGCGCTGGACAGGTATGGGGCTACACCTTC.

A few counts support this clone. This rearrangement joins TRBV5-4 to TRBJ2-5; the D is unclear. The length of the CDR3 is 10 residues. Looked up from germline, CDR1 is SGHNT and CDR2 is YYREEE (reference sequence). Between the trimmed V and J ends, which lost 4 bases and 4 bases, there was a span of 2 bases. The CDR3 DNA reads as TGTGCCAGCAGCGGAGAGACCCAGTACTTC. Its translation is CASSGETQYF.

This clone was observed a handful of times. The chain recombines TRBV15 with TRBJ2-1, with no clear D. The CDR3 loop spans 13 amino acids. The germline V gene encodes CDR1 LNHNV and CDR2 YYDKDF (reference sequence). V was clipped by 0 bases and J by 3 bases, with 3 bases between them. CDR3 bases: TGTGCCACCAGCAGAGATTTCTACAATGAGCAGTTCTTC. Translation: CATSRDFYNEQFF.

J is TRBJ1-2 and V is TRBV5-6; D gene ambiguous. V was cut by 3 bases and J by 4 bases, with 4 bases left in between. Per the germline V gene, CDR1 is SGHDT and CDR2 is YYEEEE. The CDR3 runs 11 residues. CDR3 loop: CASSSFYGYTF. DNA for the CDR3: TGTGCCAGCAGCTCATTCTATGGCTACACCTTC.

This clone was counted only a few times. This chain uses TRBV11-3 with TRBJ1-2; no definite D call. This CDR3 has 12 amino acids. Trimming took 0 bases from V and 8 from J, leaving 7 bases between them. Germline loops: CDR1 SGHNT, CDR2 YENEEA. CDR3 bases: TGTGCCAGCAGCTTAGAGGGCTGGGGCTACACCTTC. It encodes CASSLEGWGYTF.

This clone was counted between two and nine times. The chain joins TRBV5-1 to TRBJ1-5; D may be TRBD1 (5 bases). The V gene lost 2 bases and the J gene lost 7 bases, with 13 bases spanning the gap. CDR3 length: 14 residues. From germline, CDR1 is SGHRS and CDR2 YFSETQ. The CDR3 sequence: CASSFGGGDQPQHF. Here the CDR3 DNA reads TGCGCCAGCAGCTTCGGGGGAGGTGACCAGCCCCAGCATTTT.

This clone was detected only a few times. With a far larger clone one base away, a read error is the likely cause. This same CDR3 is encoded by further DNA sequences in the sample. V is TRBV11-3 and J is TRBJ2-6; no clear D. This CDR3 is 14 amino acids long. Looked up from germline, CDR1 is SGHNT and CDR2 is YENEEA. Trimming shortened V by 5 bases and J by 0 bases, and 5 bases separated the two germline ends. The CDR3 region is CASSQSSGANVLTF. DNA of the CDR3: TGTGCCAGCAGCCAAAGCTCTGGGGCCAACGTCCTGACTTTC. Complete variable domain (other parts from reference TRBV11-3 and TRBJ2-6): EAGVVQSPRYKIIEKKQPVAFWCNPISGHNTLYWYLQNLGQGPELLIRYENEEAVDDSQLPKDRFSAERLKGVDSTLKIQPAELGDSAVYLCASSQSSGANVLTFGAGSRLTVL.

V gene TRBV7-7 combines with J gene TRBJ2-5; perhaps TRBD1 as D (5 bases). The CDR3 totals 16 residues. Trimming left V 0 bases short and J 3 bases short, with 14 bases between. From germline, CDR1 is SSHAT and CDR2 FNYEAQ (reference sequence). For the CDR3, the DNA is TGTGCCAGCAGCTTAGCCCGAAAGACAGTGAAAGAGACCCAGTACTTC. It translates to CASSLARKTVKETQYF.

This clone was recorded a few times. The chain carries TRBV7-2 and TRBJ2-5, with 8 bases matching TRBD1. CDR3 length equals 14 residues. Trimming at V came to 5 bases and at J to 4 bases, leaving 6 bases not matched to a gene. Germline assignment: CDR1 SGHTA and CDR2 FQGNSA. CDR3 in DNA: TGTGCCAGCAGCCCTCAAACAGGGGGAGAGACCCAGTACTTC. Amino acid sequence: CASSPQTGGETQYF.

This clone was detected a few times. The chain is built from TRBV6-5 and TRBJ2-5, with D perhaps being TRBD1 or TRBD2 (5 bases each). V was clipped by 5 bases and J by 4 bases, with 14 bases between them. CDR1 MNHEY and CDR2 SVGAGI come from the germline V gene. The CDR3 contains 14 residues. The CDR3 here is CASSRRGGAETQYF. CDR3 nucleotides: TGTGCCAGCAGTCGGCGTGGGGGTGCAGAGACCCAGTACTTC.

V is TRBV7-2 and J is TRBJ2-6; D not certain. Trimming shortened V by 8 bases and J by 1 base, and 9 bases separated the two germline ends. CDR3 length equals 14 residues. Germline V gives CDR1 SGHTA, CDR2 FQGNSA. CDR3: CASGRSSGANVLTF. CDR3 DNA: TGTGCCAGCGGAAGGTCGTCTGGGGCCAACGTCCTGACTTTC.

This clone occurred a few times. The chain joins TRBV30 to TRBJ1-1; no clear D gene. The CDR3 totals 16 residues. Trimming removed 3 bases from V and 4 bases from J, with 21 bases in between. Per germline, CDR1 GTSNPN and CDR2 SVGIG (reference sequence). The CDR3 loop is CAWRPSEGSWSTEAFF. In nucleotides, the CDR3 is TGTGCCTGGAGACCGTCCGAGGGCTCGTGGAGCACTGAAGCTTTCTTT.

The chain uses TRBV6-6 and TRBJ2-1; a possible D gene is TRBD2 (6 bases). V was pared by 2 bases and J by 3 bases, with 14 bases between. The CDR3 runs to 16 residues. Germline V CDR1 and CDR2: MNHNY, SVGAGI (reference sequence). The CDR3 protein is CASSYRTGVFYNEQFF. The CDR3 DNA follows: TGTGCCAGCAGTTACAGAACGGGAGTCTTCTACAATGAGCAGTTCTTC.